The clone carrying this T cell receptor (beta chain) has a handful of counts. The antigen is undetermined. The CDR3 runs to 15 residues. V was clipped by 6 bases and J by 2 bases, with 17 bases between them. Germline V gives CDR1 MDHEN, CDR2 SYDVKM. This record belongs to a study of T-cell reconstitution after alpha-beta-depleted transplantation in children. Findings and caveats of the study: Several hundred expanded graft clones reportedly gave rise to the alpha-beta T cells present about two months after transplant.

The authors prepared the TCRbeta library with unique molecular identifiers. TCRdb processed the PCR reads anew with MiXCR; each CDR3 protein has one entry. This sample yields fewer than 700,000 distinct CDR3 sequences, of which 10% to 15% are seen a single time; 2% to 2.5% belongs to the top ten. This receptor was obtained from a male patient between 5 and 17 years old who had a stem cell transplant for acute myeloid leukemia, so the T cells may come from the graft donor. The sample consisted of PBMCs, mostly from graft donor cells, taken 360 days after TCRalphabeta/CD19-depleted stem cell transplant. The chain carries TRBV28 and TRBJ2-7, with D perhaps TRBD1 (6 bases). CDR3 in DNA: TGTGCCAGCAGGATTGGGGGCCGAACCCCCTACGAGCAGTACTTC. This translates into CASRIGGRTPYEQYF.